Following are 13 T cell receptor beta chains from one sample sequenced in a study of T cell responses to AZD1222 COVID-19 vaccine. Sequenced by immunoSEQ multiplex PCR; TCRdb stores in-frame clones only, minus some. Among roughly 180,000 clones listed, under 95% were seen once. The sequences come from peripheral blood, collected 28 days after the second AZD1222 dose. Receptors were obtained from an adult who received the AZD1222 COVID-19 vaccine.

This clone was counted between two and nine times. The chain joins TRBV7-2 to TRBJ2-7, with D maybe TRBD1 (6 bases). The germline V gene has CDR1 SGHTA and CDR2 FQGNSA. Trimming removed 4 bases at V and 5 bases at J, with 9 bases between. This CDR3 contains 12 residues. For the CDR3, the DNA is TGTGCCAGCAGCTCCAACAGGGACGAGCAGTACTTC. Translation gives CASSSNRDEQYF.

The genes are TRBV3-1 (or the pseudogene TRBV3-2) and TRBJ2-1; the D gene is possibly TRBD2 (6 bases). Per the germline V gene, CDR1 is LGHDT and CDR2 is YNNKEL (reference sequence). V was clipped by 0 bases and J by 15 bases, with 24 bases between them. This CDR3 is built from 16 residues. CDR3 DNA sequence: TGTGCCAGCAGCCAAGATGTGAGACTAGGGCCCCCGGACGCGTTCTTC. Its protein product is CASSQDVRLGPPDAFF.

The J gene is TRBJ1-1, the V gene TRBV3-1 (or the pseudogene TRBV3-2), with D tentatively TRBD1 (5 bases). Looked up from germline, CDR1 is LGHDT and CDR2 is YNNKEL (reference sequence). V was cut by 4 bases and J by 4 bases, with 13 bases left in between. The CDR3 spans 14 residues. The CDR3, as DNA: TGTGCCAGCAGCCCGGTCGGGGCAGGCACTGAAGCTTTCTTT. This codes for CASSPVGAGTEAFF.

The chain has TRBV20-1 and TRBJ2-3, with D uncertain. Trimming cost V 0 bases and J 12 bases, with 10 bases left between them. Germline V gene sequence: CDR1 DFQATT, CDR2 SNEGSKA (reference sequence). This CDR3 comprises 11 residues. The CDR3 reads CSARDPPIQYF. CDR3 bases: TGCAGTGCTAGAGATCCCCCAATCCAGTATTTT.

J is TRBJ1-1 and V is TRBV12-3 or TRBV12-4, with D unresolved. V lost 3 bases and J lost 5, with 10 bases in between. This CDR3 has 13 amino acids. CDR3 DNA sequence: TGTGCCAGCAGTTTGGCCGATTCTACTGAAGCTTTCTTT. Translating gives CASSLADSTEAFF.

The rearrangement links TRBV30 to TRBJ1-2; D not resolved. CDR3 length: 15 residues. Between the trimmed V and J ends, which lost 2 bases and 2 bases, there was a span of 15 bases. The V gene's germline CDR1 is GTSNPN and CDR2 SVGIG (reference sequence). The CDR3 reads CAWSFTGSTNYGYTF. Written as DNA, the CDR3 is TGTGCCTGGAGTTTCACCGGTTCCACGAACTATGGCTACACCTTC.

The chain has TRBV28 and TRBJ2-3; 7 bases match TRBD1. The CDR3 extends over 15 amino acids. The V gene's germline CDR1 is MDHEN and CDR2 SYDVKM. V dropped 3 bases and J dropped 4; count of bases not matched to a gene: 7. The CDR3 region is CASSFETGMADTQYF. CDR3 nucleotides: TGTGCCAGCAGTTTCGAGACAGGGATGGCAGATACGCAGTATTTT. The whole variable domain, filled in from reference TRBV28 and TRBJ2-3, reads DVKVTQSSRYLVKRTGEKVFLECVQDMDHENMFWYRQDPGLGLRLIYFSYDVKMKEKGDIPEGYSVSREKKERFSLILESASTNQTSMYLCASSFETGMADTQYFGPGTRLTVL.

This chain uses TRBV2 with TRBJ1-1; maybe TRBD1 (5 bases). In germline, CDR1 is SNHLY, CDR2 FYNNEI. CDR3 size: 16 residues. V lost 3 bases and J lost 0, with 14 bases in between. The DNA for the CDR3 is TGTGCCAGCAGTGATATGGTGCGGGGCTTGAACACTGAAGCTTTCTTT. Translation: CASSDMVRGLNTEAFF.

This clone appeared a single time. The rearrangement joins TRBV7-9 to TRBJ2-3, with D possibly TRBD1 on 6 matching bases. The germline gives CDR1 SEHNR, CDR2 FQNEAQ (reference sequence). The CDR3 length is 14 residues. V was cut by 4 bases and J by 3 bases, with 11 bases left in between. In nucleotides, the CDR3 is TGTGCCAGCAGCTCACAAACAGGGACAGATACGCAGTATTTT. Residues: CASSSQTGTDTQYF.

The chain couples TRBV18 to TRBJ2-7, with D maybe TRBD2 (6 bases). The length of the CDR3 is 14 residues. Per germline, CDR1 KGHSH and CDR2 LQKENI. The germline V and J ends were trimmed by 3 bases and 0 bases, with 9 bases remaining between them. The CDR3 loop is CASSPEAGSYEQYF. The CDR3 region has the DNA TGTGCCAGCTCACCTGAAGCGGGCTCCTACGAGCAGTACTTC.

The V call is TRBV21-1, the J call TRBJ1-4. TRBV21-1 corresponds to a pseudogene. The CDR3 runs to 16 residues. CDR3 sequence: CASSKFDYIWDEKLFF. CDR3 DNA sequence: TGTGCCAGCAGCAAATTTGACTATATATGGGATGAAAAACTGTTTTTT.

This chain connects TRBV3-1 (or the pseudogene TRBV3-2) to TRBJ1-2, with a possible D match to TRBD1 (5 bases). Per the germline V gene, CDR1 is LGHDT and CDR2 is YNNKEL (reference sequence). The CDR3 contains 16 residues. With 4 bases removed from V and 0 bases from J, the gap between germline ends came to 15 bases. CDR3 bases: TGTGCCAGCAGCCGCCTGGGACTTCCTACTAACTATGGCTACACCTTC. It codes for CASSRLGLPTNYGYTF.

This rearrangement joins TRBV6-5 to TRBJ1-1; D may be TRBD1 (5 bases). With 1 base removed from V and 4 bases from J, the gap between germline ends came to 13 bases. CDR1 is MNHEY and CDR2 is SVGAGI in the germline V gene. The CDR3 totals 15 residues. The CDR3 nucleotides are TGTGCCAGCAGTTACTTGCAGGCCGGGGGCACTGAAGCTTTCTTT. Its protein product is CASSYLQAGGTEAFF.